This T cell receptor beta chain was obtained from a study of post-analysis software for immune sequencing data. Study details: Both relapsing-remitting and secondary progressive multiple sclerosis featured among the disease courses, as did progressive-relapsing multiple sclerosis. Broader study findings: Multiple sclerosis patients showed significantly lower normalized Chao1 diversity than controls did. F measure showed strong co-clustering of same-batch samples. Roughly five TRBV segments, including TRBV5-6, TRBV5-1 and TRBV20-1, were more frequent in patients than controls.

Each TCR beta cDNA library carried unique molecular identifiers. The T cell input of roughly 1 to 11 million gave about 500,000 cDNA molecules. MiXCR, applied by TCRdb to the PCR reads, yields one record per CDR3 protein. The sample includes a few hundred thousand distinct CDR3 sequences, 30% to 45% of them seen just once. Turning to this clonotype: As yet, its antigen is unknown.

V shed 2 bases and J shed 10 bases, with 14 bases lying between them. Germline-derived CDR1 and CDR2 are SQVTM and ANQGSEA. This CDR3 has 12 amino acids. Specimen: blood. This rearrangement joins TRBV29-1 to TRBJ1-1, with no clear D. The receptor was derived from a girl between 5 and 17 years old with multiple sclerosis. CDR3 coding DNA: TGCAGCGTTGAAATGGAGGGCTGGGGAGCTTTCTTT. Residues: CSVEMEGWGAFF. The full variable domain, with the rest looked up from reference TRBV29-1 and TRBJ1-1, is SAVISQKPSRDICQRGTSLTIQCQVDSQVTMMFWYRQQPGQSLTLIATANQGSEATYESGFVIDKFPISRPNLTFSTLTVSNMSPEDSSIYLCSVEMEGWGAFFGQGTRLTVV.